This T cell receptor beta chain comes out of a study of blood T cell repertoires in COVID-19. The CDR3 has 16 amino acids. CDR1 and CDR2 (germline): MNHNY, SVGAGI (reference sequence). The V segment lost 2 bases and the J segment 8 bases; nucleotides outside the gene matches: 11. Per the authors' pipeline: Estimation of nucleated cell counts was performed using reference gene primer amplification. Data came from immunoSEQ multiplex PCR; TCRdb stores just in-frame clones and leaves some out. From that table come the V and J calls and clone size; the DNA was used to work out D and trimming. The repertoire holds fewer than 200,000 clones, with approximately 84% as singletons.

The TCR comes from a human donor with acute COVID-19. The donor label of this sample is uncertain. Sequences were obtained from PBMCs or T cells enriched from blood (not recorded which). The chain is built from TRBV6-6 and TRBJ1-3; 8 nucleotides match TRBD1. The CDR3 DNA sequence: TGTGCCAGCAGTTACCCCCGGACAGGGATAATGGACACCATATATTTT. Amino acids: CASSYPRTGIMDTIYF.